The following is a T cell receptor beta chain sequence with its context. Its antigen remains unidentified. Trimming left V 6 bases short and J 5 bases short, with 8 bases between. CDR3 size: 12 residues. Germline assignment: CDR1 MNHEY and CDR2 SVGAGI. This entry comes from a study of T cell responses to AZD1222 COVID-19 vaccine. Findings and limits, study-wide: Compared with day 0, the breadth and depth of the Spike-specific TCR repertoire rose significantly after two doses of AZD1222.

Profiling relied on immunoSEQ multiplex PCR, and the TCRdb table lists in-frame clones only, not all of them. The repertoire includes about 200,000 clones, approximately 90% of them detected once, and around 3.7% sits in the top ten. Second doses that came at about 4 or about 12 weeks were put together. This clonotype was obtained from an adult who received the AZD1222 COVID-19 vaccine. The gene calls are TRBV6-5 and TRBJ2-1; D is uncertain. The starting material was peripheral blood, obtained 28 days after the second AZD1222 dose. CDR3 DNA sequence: TGTGCCAGCAGCCGACGAGACAATGAGCAGTTCTTC. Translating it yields CASSRRDNEQFF.